Shown below are 7 T cell receptor beta chains from a single sample sequenced in a study of blood T cell repertoires in COVID-19. Sequencing used immunoSEQ multiplex PCR; TCRdb keeps in-frame clones, though not all of them. The sample shows approximately 240,000 clones, approximately 90% of them seen only once. The specimen was peripheral blood. The receptor set was obtained from a woman between 18 and 30 years old who had recovered from COVID-19.

The chain has TRBV27 and TRBJ2-1; D remains ambiguous. Between the trimmed V and J ends, which lost 2 bases and 0 bases, there was a span of 5 bases. Germline V gene data show CDR1 as MNHEY and CDR2 as SMNVEV (reference sequence). The CDR3 runs to 14 residues. The CDR3 is CASSLANSYNEQFF. CDR3 DNA: TGTGCCAGCAGTTTAGCGAACTCCTACAATGAGCAGTTCTTC.

This rearrangement joins TRBV15 to TRBJ2-1; D might be TRBD2 (6 bases). CDR3 length: 15 amino acids. The V end lost 1 base, the J end lost 8 bases, and 15 bases lay between the germline ends. Looked up from germline, CDR1 is LNHNV and CDR2 is YYDKDF (reference sequence). The CDR3 loop reads CATSRGLGRSDEQFF. In DNA, the CDR3 is TGTGCCACCAGCAGAGGACTAGGTAGATCAGATGAGCAGTTCTTC.

The rearrangement joins TRBV2 to TRBJ1-1, with D tentatively TRBD1 (5 bases). Trimming left V 1 base short and J 0 bases short, with 6 bases between. Germline values: CDR1 SNHLY, CDR2 FYNNEI. The CDR3 is made up of 14 amino acids. The CDR3 sequence: CASSEEGMNTEAFF. In DNA form, the CDR3 reads TGTGCCAGCAGTGAAGAGGGGATGAACACTGAAGCTTTCTTT. Drawing the rest from reference TRBV2 and TRBJ1-1, the complete variable domain is EPEVTQTPSHQVTQMGQEVILRCVPISNHLYFYWYRQILGQKVEFLVSFYNNEISEKSEIFDDQFSVERPDGSNFTLKIRSTKLEDSAMYFCASSEEGMNTEAFFGQGTRLTVV.

The chain recombines TRBV11-2 with TRBJ2-1, with 7 bases identical to TRBD1. The CDR3 loop spans 14 amino acids. Germline CDR1 is SGHAT and CDR2 is FQNNGV. V was clipped by 4 bases and J by 5 bases; unmatched bases: 5. CDR3 DNA: TGTGCCAGCAGCTACTGGGGACAGAACAATGAGCAGTTCTTC. This gives the protein CASSYWGQNNEQFF.

This chain joins TRBV6-5 and TRBJ2-2; TRBD2 matches 7 bases. Germline loops: CDR1 MNHEY, CDR2 SVGAGI. The V segment lost 9 bases and the J segment 6 bases; nucleotides outside the gene matches: 4. CDR3 length: 12 amino acids. This chain's CDR3 is CASKLASGELFF. In nucleotides, the CDR3 is TGTGCCAGTAAACTAGCGTCCGGGGAGCTGTTTTTT.

In its sample, this clone was seen a few times. J is TRBJ1-5 and V is TRBV30; D is uncertain. The CDR3 spans 15 residues. In germline, CDR1 is GTSNPN, CDR2 SVGIG (reference sequence). V gave up 3 bases and J gave up 1 base, with 13 bases separating them. CDR3 DNA: TGTGCCTGGAGGAATGGACTAGAGAGCAATCAGCCCCAGCATTTT. Encoded protein: CAWRNGLESNQPQHF.

This clone appeared once. The V gene is TRBV5-6, the J gene TRBJ2-3; TRBD2 might be the D (7 bases). Trimming removed 2 bases at V and 0 bases at J, with 19 bases between. CDR1 and CDR2 from the germline V gene are SGHDT and YYEEEE. The CDR3 covers 18 residues. The CDR3 DNA is TGTGCCAGCAGCTTAGTGACTAGGGGGGGCCCTAGCACAGATACGCAGTATTTT. Its protein product is CASSLVTRGGPSTDTQYF.